The rows below give T cell receptor beta chains drawn from one sample of a study of OX40 agonist ivuxolimab in advanced cancers. Profiling relied on immunoSEQ multiplex PCR, and the TCRdb table lists in-frame clones only, not all of them. This table holds approximately 100,000 clones, around 85% found once. The source material was CD4+ or CD8+ T cells sorted from blood, sampled in a trial of the OX40 agonist ivuxolimab. The receptor set was obtained from an adult with an advanced solid tumor such as melanoma, head and neck, liver or kidney cancer. Each CDR3 is given without its conserved first and last residue.

j_call,v_call,cdr3_aa
TRBJ2-2,TRBV5-1,ASSLGQGGELF
TRBJ2-7,TRBV10-3,AISGTGDYEQY
TRBJ2-2,TRBV12-2,RGTGELF
TRBJ1-4,TRBV28,ASSLLSGGGNEKLF
TRBJ2-3,TRBV5-1,ASSLVVSTDTQY
TRBJ2-3,TRBV18,ASSPLAGESTDTQY
.,TRBV7-9,ASSLETQDLSYEQY
TRBJ1-4,TRBV7-9,ASSQGSLEEKLF
TRBJ1-3,TRBV28,ASRPGTAYYISGNTIY
TRBJ2-7,TRBV9,ASSFTPGEEQY
TRBJ2-2,TRBV4-2,ASSLGQGQTGELF
TRBJ2-7,TRBV9,ASSVGTSGFYEQY
TRBJ1-6,TRBV30,AWKGDQGGSPLH
TRBJ2-2,TRBV9,ASSSSGSTGELF
TRBJ2-1,TRBV4-1,ASSLLTTSPEGNEQF
TRBJ2-7,TRBV9,ASSARLEVEQY
TRBJ1-2,TRBV7-9,ASSSGQNYGYT
TRBJ2-4,TRBV27,ASSLSLTGGFIQY
TRBJ2-6,TRBV4-2,ASSQRAGVAGANVLT
TRBJ2-1,TRBV7-6,ASSFLLRGSSYNEQF
TRBJ2-7,TRBV2,ASSEGTGGHEQY
TRBJ2-7,TRBV6-1,ASSEQGASSYEQY
TRBJ2-3,TRBV12-5,ASGLALRDTQY
TRBJ1-1,TRBV27,ASSKGQVTEAF
TRBJ1-2,TRBV28,ASSFVRDGYGYT
TRBJ2-7,TRBV11-3,ASSFWDTTYEQY
TRBJ2-7,TRBV4-2,ASSQLAGGPYEQY
TRBJ2-6,TRBV5-1,ATSSGANVLT
TRBJ1-1,TRBV4-1,ASSLGGSAEAF
TRBJ2-7,TRBV30,AWRGQGSYEQY
TRBJ1-1,TRBV16,ASSQSEEMNTEAF
TRBJ1-2,TRBV5-6,ASSLVVAGRLGYT
TRBJ2-3,TRBV2,ASAGMNGGTDTQY
TRBJ1-4,TRBV5-1,ASSPRTDPNEKLF
TRBJ2-1,TRBV19,ASSIERLSYNEQF
TRBJ1-6,TRBV28,ASSRSYSPLH
TRBJ1-1,TRBV18,ASSPSRETEAF
TRBJ1-1,TRBV10-3,AISELGTEAF
TRBJ2-7,TRBV4-1,ASSQSLGRTGDYEQY
TRBJ1-5,TRBV6-4,ASSDRGSSNQPQH
TRBJ2-7,TRBV28,ASGGTESYEQY
TRBJ2-7,TRBV11-3,ASSLASEQY
TRBJ2-7,TRBV7-9,ASSLAGAGRLSYEQY
TRBJ1-4,TRBV6-6,ASSRTQQRGEKLF
TRBJ2-7,TRBV10-3,AIRAITSGEVPYEQY
TRBJ1-5,TRBV30,AWSVGTPGQGDQPQH
TRBJ2-3,TRBV7-2,ASSTGTLRTDTQY
TRBJ2-7,TRBV30,AWRSADSYEQY
TRBJ2-3,TRBV5-8,ASSLGRTDTQY